One sample yielded the 25 T cell receptor beta chains listed below, sequenced in a study of blood T cell repertoires in COVID-19. TCRdb keeps only in-frame clones here, not all; method: immunoSEQ multiplex PCR. The sample comprises 180,000 or so clones, about 81% of which are singletons, and over 9.5% rests with the top ten. Material for sequencing was peripheral blood. The source of these receptors is a woman older than 75 with COVID-19, enrolled during active disease.

The J gene is TRBJ1-4, the V gene TRBV29-1; 9 bases are shared with TRBD1. Unmatched junction bases numbered 6, after V lost 7 bases and J lost 6 bases. Per germline, CDR1 SQVTM and CDR2 ANQGSEA. The CDR3 runs to 13 residues. CDR3 in amino acids: CSATGTGYEKLFF. DNA of the CDR3: TGCAGCGCCACCGGGACAGGGTATGAAAAACTGTTTTTT.

The table lists this clone with a few counts. The V gene is TRBV2, the J gene TRBJ2-2; 8 positions agree with TRBD2. Germline CDR1 is SNHLY and CDR2 is FYNNEI. The CDR3 runs 15 residues. The junction had 5 bases not matched to a gene; V was cut back by 6 bases and J by 2 bases. The CDR3 spells CASSTSGVNTGELFF. CDR3 in DNA: TGTGCCAGCAGCACTAGCGGAGTAAACACCGGGGAGCTGTTTTTT. Full variable domain (missing parts from reference TRBV2 and TRBJ2-2): EPEVTQTPSHQVTQMGQEVILRCVPISNHLYFYWYRQILGQKVEFLVSFYNNEISEKSEIFDDQFSVERPDGSNFTLKIRSTKLEDSAMYFCASSTSGVNTGELFFGEGSRLTVL.

The V call is TRBV11-2, the J call TRBJ2-2; TRBD1 agrees at 7 bases. CDR1 and CDR2 from the germline V gene are SGHAT and FQNNGV. Trimming took 4 bases from V and 1 from J; bases not matched to a gene: 9. CDR3 size: 17 residues. The CDR3 DNA sequence: TGTGCCAGCAGCTCCCGGACAGGAATGCTGAACACCGGGGAGCTGTTTTTT. The encoded protein is CASSSRTGMLNTGELFF.

The V gene is TRBV7-3, the J gene TRBJ2-5; the match to TRBD1 covers 8 bases. The CDR3 has 13 residues. After removal of 4 bases from V and 5 bases from J, the junction contained 3 bases not matched to a gene. Germline CDR1 is SGHTA and CDR2 is FQGTGA. CDR3 coding DNA: TGTGCCAGCAGCTATAACAGGGGGGAGACCCAGTACTTC. Its protein is CASSYNRGETQYF.

V is TRBV10-2 and J is TRBJ1-2; D might be TRBD1 (6 bases). CDR1 and CDR2 from the germline V gene are WSHSY and SAAADI. There are 14 residues in the CDR3. The V gene lost 3 bases and the J gene lost 4 bases, with 12 bases spanning the gap. DNA for the CDR3: TGCGCCAGCAGTGAAAGCAGGGGAGTCTATGGCTACACCTTC. Its protein is CASSESRGVYGYTF.

This clone came up once. The rearrangement links TRBV19 to TRBJ1-3, with 10 nucleotides matching TRBD1. The CDR3 has 17 amino acids. Losses at the gene ends were 7 bases for V and 0 bases for J; bases not matched to a gene: 9. Looked up from germline, CDR1 is LNHDA and CDR2 is SQIVND (reference sequence). In DNA, the CDR3 is TGTGCCAGTACCGACAGGGGGCTTTCGTACTCTGGAAACACCATATATTTT. This encodes CASTDRGLSYSGNTIYF.

The chain joins TRBV5-8 to TRBJ1-1; D uncertain. Trimming stripped 5 bases from V and 10 bases from J, with 12 bases between. The germline V gene has CDR1 SGHTS and CDR2 YDEGEE. The CDR3 totals 11 residues. CDR3 coding DNA: TGTGCCAGCAGTTCCGGTCACCTAGCTTTCTTT. Translating it yields CASSSGHLAFF. The full variable domain, with the rest looked up from reference TRBV5-8 and TRBJ1-1, is EAGVTQSPTHLIKTRGQQATLRCSPISGHTSVYWYQQALGLGLQFLLWYDEGEERNRGNFPPRFSGRQFPNYSSELNVNALELEDSALYLCASSSGHLAFFGQGTRLTVV.

Details on this clone: Other DNA sequences in the same sample also yield this CDR3. The gene calls are TRBV7-9 and TRBJ2-7, with TRBD1 as a possible D gene (5 bases). Germline V lookup: CDR1 SEHNR, CDR2 FQNEAQ (reference sequence). V dropped 8 bases and J dropped 6 bases, with 11 bases sitting between them. CDR3 length: 11 residues. CDR3 nucleotides: TGTGCCAGCGCTAGGGGTGGCGAGCAGTACTTC. Translation gives CASARGGEQYF.

This clone was detected only once. The gene calls are TRBV7-8 and TRBJ2-1; D gene uncertain. This CDR3 has 12 residues. CDR1 is SGHVS, CDR2 FQNEAQ, per germline. Trimming shortened V by 1 base and J by 9 bases, and 7 bases separated the two germline ends. The CDR3 DNA is TGTGCCAGCAGCTTAGACACGTCTGAGCAGTTCTTC. This translates into CASSLDTSEQFF.

The chain is built from TRBV4-1 and TRBJ1-6; D gene uncertain. The V and J ends lost 0 bases and 9 bases respectively, with 12 bases between them. The CDR3 totals 15 residues. The germline gives CDR1 MGHRA, CDR2 YSYEKL. The CDR3 region has the DNA TGCGCCAGCAGCCAAGATCCCGGGGTTGGTTCACCCCTCCACTTT. Translation: CASSQDPGVGSPLHF.

In its sample, this clone was seen once. The chain combines TRBV7-3 with TRBJ2-3, with 10 bases matching TRBD2. The CDR3 is 14 residues long. J was trimmed by 4 bases and V by 5 bases; bases with no gene match: 3. CDR1 is SGHTA and CDR2 is FQGTGA in the germline V gene. CDR3 region: CASSPGTSADTQYF. The CDR3 nucleotides read TGTGCCAGCAGCCCCGGGACTAGCGCAGATACGCAGTATTTT.

The chain has TRBV5-1 and TRBJ1-4, with D uncertain. V dropped 3 bases and J dropped 0 bases, with 9 bases sitting between them. Germline V gene sequence: CDR1 SGHRS, CDR2 YFSETQ. The CDR3 consists of 15 residues. The DNA of the CDR3 is TGCGCCAGCAGCTCCTCGTCTGCAACTAATGAAAAACTGTTTTTT. It is translated as CASSSSSATNEKLFF.

The rearrangement joins TRBV2 to TRBJ2-2, with D possibly matching TRBD1 (5 bases). Trimming removed 6 bases from V and 5 bases from J, with 13 bases in between. The CDR3 length is 14 residues. From germline, CDR1 is SNHLY and CDR2 FYNNEI. This chain's CDR3 is CASRQTKGTGELFF. CDR3 coding DNA: TGTGCCAGCAGGCAAACCAAGGGGACCGGGGAGCTGTTTTTT.

This clone was picked up a small number of times. The V call is TRBV7-6, the J call TRBJ1-3; D ambiguous. V lost 6 bases and J 14 bases, leaving 20 bases between the germline ends. This CDR3 spans 13 amino acids. Germline V gene sequence: CDR1 SGHVS, CDR2 FNYEAQ. This chain's CDR3 is CASSYSPQPPLYF. CDR3 nucleotide sequence: TGTGCCAGCAGTTATAGCCCGCAGCCACCGCTATATTTT.

The chain joins TRBV30 to TRBJ2-1; the D is unclear. The V end lost 1 base, the J end lost 2 bases, and 6 bases lay between the germline ends. Germline V gives CDR1 GTSNPN, CDR2 SVGIG (reference sequence). The CDR3 spans 13 residues. Written as DNA, the CDR3 is TGTGCCTGGAGTGAGAGCCCCTACAATGAGCAGTTCTTC. This encodes CAWSESPYNEQFF.

The chain has TRBV6-5 and TRBJ1-5; D is unresolved. Trimming stripped 6 bases from V and 4 bases from J, with 10 bases between. The CDR3 runs to 13 residues. The germline V gene encodes CDR1 MNHEY and CDR2 SVGAGI. CDR3 bases: TGTGCCAGCAGCAAGAGGGAAAATCAGCCCCAGCATTTT. Its protein product is CASSKRENQPQHF.

The rearrangement links TRBV12-5 to TRBJ1-5, with 7 bases aligning to TRBD1. Germline V gene sequence: CDR1 LGHNT, CDR2 FRNRAP. The CDR3 sequence is 14 residues long. V shed 5 bases, J shed 2 bases, and the junction held 3 bases outside the gene matches. CDR3 residues: CASGPGTGNQPQHF. The CDR3 coding sequence is TGTGCTAGTGGTCCTGGGACAGGCAATCAGCCCCAGCATTTT.

V is TRBV19 and J is TRBJ2-2; maybe TRBD2 (6 bases). Trimming stripped 7 bases from V and 3 bases from J, with 15 bases between. The CDR3 runs 15 residues. CDR1 LNHDA and CDR2 SQIVND come from the germline V gene (reference sequence). The CDR3 protein is CASTSSGGYTGELFF. The CDR3 DNA sequence: TGTGCCAGTACCTCAAGTGGGGGGTACACCGGGGAGCTGTTTTTT.

The V gene is TRBV28, the J gene TRBJ2-7, with 10 bases aligning to TRBD2. The CDR3 has 13 amino acids. CDR1 and CDR2 from the germline V gene are MDHEN and SYDVKM. The ends lost 7 bases at V and 4 bases at J; junction bases unmatched: 4. The DNA of the CDR3 is TGTGCCAGCACTAGCGGGAGTATTTACGAGCAGTACTTC. Amino acid sequence: CASTSGSIYEQYF.

This sequence joins TRBV7-5 and TRBJ1-1. TRBV7-5 is reported as a pseudogene. CDR3 length: 14 residues. CDR3 protein: CARSLWETREKAFF. The CDR3 DNA reads TGTGCCAGAAGCTTATGGGAGACAAGGGAGAAAGCTTTCTTT.

The chain combines TRBV5-8 with TRBJ2-4, with D perhaps matching TRBD2 (7 bases). This CDR3 is 15 amino acids long. V was shortened by 2 bases and J by 7 bases, with 16 bases between the two germline ends. Germline V CDR1 and CDR2: SGHTS, YDEGEE. DNA for the CDR3: TGTGCCAGCAGCTTAGGGGGGGCAGGGATGAACATTCAGTACTTC. Translation gives CASSLGGAGMNIQYF.

The chain recombines TRBV27 with TRBJ2-7; no reliable D call. There are 16 residues in the CDR3. The V end was cut by 1 base, the J end by 5 bases, with 18 bases between. In germline, CDR1 is MNHEY, CDR2 SMNVEV (reference sequence). The CDR3 protein is CASSLLRRGLYNEQYF. Written as DNA, the CDR3 is TGTGCCAGCAGTTTATTGCGTCGTGGGCTTTATAACGAGCAGTACTTC.

This clone was seen once. The V and J genes are TRBV3-1 (or the pseudogene TRBV3-2) and TRBJ2-3; TRBD1 matches at 9 bases. After removal of 1 base from V and 11 bases from J, the junction contained 4 bases not matched to a gene. This CDR3 is built from 13 residues. Germline V gene lookup returns CDR1 LGHDT and CDR2 YNNKEL (reference sequence). The CDR3: CASSQVLTGGQYF. The CDR3 DNA follows: TGTGCCAGCAGCCAAGTATTGACAGGGGGGCAGTATTTT.

The V and J genes are TRBV7-3 and TRBJ1-6; D remains unclear. The length of the CDR3 is 12 residues. V gave up 4 bases and J gave up 10 bases, with 8 bases separating them. Germline V gene data show CDR1 as SGHTA and CDR2 as FQGTGA. The CDR3 region has the DNA TGTGCCAGCAGCTACGGGAACTCACCCCTCCACTTT. Encoded protein: CASSYGNSPLHF.

The sample holds many counts of this clone. The chain employs TRBV28 and TRBJ2-1, with TRBD1 identical over 9 bases. The CDR3 sequence is 15 residues long. Germline V gene sequence: CDR1 MDHEN, CDR2 SYDVKM. V shed 5 bases and J 4 bases; nucleotides not matched to a gene: 6. The CDR3 sequence: CASSPGQGGYNEQFF. Here the CDR3 DNA reads TGTGCCAGCAGTCCGGGACAGGGAGGATACAATGAGCAGTTCTTC. Filled out from reference TRBV28 and TRBJ2-1, the complete variable domain reads DVKVTQSSRYLVKRTGEKVFLECVQDMDHENMFWYRQDPGLGLRLIYFSYDVKMKEKGDIPEGYSVSREKKERFSLILESASTNQTSMYLCASSPGQGGYNEQFFGPGTRLTVL.